This T cell receptor (beta chain) was profiled in a study of blood T cell repertoires in COVID-19. Profiling relied on immunoSEQ multiplex PCR, and the TCRdb table lists in-frame clones only, not all of them. The table includes 120,000 or so clones, 65% to 85% detected once. The germline V gene has CDR1 SGHTA and CDR2 FQGNSA. V shed 5 bases and J shed 4 bases, with 6 bases lying between them. The CDR3 spans 12 residues. The chain recombines TRBV7-2 with TRBJ2-1; D possibly corresponds to TRBD2 (5 bases). Sample: peripheral blood. This clonotype was obtained from a man under 40 with COVID-19, enrolled during active disease. The DNA for the CDR3 is TGTGCCAGCAGCGACTATTACAATGAGCAGTTCTTC. It translates to CASSDYYNEQFF.